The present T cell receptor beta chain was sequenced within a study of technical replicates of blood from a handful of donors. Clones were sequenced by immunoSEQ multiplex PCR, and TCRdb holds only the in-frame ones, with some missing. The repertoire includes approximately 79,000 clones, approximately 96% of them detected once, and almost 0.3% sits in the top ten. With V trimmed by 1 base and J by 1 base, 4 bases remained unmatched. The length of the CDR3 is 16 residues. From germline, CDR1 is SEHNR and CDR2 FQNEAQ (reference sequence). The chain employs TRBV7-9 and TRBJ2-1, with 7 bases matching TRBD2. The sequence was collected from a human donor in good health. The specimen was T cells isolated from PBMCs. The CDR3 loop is CASSLGDGRSYNEQFF. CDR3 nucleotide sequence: TGTGCCAGCAGCTTAGGGGACGGGAGGTCCTACAATGAGCAGTTCTTC.